This T cell receptor (beta chain) was profiled in a study of blood T cell repertoires in COVID-19. At the level of the study: Italy, Spain and the United States were the sources of the convalescent and acute COVID-19 samples. Sources were T cells, B-cell-depleted T cells, or PBMCs; the material itself was cDNA or gDNA.

The authors' processing: Amplification of reference gene primers provided the estimated nucleated cell counts. TCRdb's copy holds only in-frame clones and misses some; the assay was immunoSEQ multiplex PCR. V and J calls and clone size come straight from that table; D and trimming were deduced from the DNA. The sample has about 120,000 clones; around 76% are singletons. Trimming cost V 5 bases and J 4 bases; bases outside gene matches: 4. Germline-derived CDR1 and CDR2 are SGHTA and FQGNSA. The CDR3 runs to 14 residues. This clonotype was sampled from a man in his sixties or seventies with acute or convalescent COVID-19. V gene TRBV7-2 combines with J gene TRBJ1-5; 8 bases are shared with TRBD1. What was sequenced was peripheral blood. The CDR3 bases are TGTGCCAGCAGCCTCAGGACAGGGAATCAGCCCCAGCATTTT. It specifies CASSLRTGNQPQHF.